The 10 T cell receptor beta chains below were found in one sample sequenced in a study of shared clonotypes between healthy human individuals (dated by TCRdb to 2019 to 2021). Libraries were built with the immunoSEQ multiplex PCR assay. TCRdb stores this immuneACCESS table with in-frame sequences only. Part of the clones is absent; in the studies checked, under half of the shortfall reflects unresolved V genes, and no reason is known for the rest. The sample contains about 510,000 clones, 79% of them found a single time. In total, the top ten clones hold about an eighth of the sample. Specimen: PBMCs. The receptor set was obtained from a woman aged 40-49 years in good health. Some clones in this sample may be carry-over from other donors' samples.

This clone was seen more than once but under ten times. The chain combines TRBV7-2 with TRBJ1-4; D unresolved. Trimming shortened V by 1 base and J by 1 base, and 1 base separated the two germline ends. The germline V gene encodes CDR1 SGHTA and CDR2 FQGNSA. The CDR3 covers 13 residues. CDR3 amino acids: CASSLVTNEKLFF. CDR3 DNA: TGTGCCAGCAGCTTAGTAACTAATGAAAAACTGTTTTTT.

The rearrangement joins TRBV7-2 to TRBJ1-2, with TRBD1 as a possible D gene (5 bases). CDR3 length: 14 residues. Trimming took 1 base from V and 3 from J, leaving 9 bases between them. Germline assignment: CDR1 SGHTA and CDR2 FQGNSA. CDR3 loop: CASSLEGSYYGYTF. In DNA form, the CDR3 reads TGTGCCAGCAGCTTAGAGGGGTCCTACTATGGCTACACCTTC.

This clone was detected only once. The CDR3 here is CASSATGGGQPQHF. The CDR3 nucleotides are TGTGCCAGCAGCGCTACAGGGGGCGGACAGCCCCAGCATTTT. The chain uses TRBV7-2 and TRBJ1-5; 9 nucleotides agree with TRBD1. CDR3 length equals 14 residues. The V and J ends lost 5 bases and 7 bases, in that order; junction bases with no gene match: 6. CDR1 and CDR2 from the germline V gene are SGHTA and FQGNSA.

For the CDR3, the DNA is TGCGCCAGCAGCCAAACCGGGACAGGGTCCGCAGATACGCAGTATTTT. Amino acids: CASSQTGTGSADTQYF. This chain joins TRBV4-1 and TRBJ2-3; 9 nucleotides agree with TRBD1. J lost 4 bases, V lost 2 bases, and 7 bases had no gene match. The CDR3 length is 16 residues. Germline V gives CDR1 MGHRA, CDR2 YSYEKL.

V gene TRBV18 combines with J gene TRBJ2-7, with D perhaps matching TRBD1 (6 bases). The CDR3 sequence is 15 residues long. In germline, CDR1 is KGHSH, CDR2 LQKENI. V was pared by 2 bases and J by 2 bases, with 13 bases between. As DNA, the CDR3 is TGTGCCAGCTCACCAACACGAGGGACAACCTACGAGCAGTACTTC. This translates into CASSPTRGTTYEQYF.

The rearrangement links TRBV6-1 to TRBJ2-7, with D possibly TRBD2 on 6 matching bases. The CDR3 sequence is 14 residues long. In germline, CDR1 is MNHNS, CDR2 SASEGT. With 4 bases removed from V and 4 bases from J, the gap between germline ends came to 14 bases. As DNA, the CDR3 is TGTGCCAGCAGTGTTGGGGGGTCGAGATACGAGCAGTACTTC. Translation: CASSVGGSRYEQYF.

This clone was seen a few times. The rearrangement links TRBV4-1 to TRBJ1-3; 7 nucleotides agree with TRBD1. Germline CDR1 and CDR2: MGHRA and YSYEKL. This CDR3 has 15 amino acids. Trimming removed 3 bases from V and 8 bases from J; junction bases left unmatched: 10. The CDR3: CASSHTQGPGDTIYF. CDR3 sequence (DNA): TGCGCCAGCAGCCATACACAGGGGCCGGGGGACACCATATATTTT.

Here the CDR3 DNA reads TGTGCCAGCAGCCCCCAAACAGTAGCCTACGAGCAGTACTTC. It yields the protein CASSPQTVAYEQYF. The V call is TRBV7-6, the J call TRBJ2-7; no definite D call. This CDR3 contains 14 residues. CDR1 and CDR2 (germline): SGHVS, FNYEAQ. The V end was cut by 5 bases, the J end by 2 bases, with 13 bases between. The whole variable domain, remainder taken from reference TRBV7-6 and TRBJ2-7, is GAGVSQSPRYKVTKRGQDVALRCDPISGHVSLYWYRQALGQGPEFLTYFNYEAQQDKSGLPNDRFSAERPEGSISTLTIQRTEQRDSAMYRCASSPQTVAYEQYFGPGTRLTVT.

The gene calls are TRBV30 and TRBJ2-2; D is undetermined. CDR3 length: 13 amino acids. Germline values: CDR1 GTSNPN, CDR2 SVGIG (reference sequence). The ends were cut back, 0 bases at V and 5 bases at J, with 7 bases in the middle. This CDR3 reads CAWSVGATGELFF. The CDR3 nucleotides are TGTGCCTGGAGTGTAGGCGCAACCGGGGAGCTGTTTTTT.

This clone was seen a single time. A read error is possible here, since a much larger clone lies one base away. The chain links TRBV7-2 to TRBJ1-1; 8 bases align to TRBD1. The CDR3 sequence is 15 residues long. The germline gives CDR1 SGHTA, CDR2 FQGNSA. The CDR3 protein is CASGLGDRRNTEAFF. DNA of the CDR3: TGTGCCAGCGGCTTAGGGGACAGGAGGAACACTGAAGCTTTCTTT.